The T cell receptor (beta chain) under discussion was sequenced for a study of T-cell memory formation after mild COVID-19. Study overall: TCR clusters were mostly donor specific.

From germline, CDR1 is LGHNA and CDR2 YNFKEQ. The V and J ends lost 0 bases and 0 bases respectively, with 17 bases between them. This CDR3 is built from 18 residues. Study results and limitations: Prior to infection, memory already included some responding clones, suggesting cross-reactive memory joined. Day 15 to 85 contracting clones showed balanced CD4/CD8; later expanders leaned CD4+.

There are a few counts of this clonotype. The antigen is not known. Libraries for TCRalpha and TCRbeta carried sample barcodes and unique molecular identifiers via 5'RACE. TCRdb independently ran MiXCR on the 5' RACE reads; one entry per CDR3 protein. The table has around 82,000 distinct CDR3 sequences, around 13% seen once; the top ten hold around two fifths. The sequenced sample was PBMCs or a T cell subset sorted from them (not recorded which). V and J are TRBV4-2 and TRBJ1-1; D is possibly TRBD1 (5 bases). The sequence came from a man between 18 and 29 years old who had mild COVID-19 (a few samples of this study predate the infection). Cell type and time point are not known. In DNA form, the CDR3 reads TGTGCCAGCAGCCAAGATGAACTCAGGAGGGGTCTGAACACTGAAGCTTTCTTT. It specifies CASSQDELRRGLNTEAFF.